This T cell receptor (beta chain) was identified during a study of molecular identifiers for immune sequencing clone quantification. A single record per CDR3 protein comes from TCRdb applying MiXCR to the PCR reads. The sample comprises a few hundred thousand distinct CDR3 sequences, approximately 25% of which are singletons, and over 0.6% rests with the top ten. Sequencing was done on a sample of naive CD8+ T cells from blood, with Jurkat cell RNA spiked in. Specified subset: FACS-sorted CD8+CD4-CCR7+CD45RA+ naive T cells. This sequence originates from a human donor in good health. Some libraries in this study had Jurkat cell RNA spiked in.

The CDR3 here is CASRDPGGGANQPQHF. The CDR3 DNA sequence: TGTGCCAGCAGAGACCCAGGGGGCGGGGCGAATCAGCCCCAGCATTTT. The chain is built from TRBV28 and TRBJ1-5; TRBD1 agrees at 8 bases. Germline CDR1 reads MDHEN; CDR2 reads SYDVKM. J was trimmed by 4 bases and V by 6 bases; bases with no gene match: 11. The CDR3 runs 16 residues.